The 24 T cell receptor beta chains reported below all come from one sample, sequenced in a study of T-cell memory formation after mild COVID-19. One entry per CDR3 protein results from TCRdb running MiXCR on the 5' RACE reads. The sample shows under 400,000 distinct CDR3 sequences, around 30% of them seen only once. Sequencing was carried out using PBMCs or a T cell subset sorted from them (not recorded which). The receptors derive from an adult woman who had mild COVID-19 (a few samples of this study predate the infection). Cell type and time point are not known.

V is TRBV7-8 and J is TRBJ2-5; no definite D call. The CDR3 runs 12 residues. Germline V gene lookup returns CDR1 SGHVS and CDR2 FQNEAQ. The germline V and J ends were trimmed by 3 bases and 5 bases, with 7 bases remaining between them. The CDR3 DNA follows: TGTGCCAGCAGCTTCCCAGCTGAGACCCAGTACTTC. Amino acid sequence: CASSFPAETQYF.

The CDR3 DNA follows: TGTGCCAGCAGGAGACAGGGTGCTGATCAGCCCCAGCATTTT. It translates to CASRRQGADQPQHF. The chain uses TRBV12-3 or TRBV12-4 and TRBJ1-5, with TRBD1 identical over 7 bases. CDR3 length: 14 amino acids. V shed 6 bases, J shed 5 bases, and the junction held 7 bases outside the gene matches.

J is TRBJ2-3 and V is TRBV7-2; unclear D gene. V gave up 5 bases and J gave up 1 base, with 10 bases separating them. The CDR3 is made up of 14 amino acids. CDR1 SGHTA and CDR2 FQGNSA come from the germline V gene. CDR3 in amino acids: CASSGDSGTDTQYF. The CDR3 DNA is TGTGCCAGCAGCGGGGATTCCGGCACAGATACGCAGTATTTT.

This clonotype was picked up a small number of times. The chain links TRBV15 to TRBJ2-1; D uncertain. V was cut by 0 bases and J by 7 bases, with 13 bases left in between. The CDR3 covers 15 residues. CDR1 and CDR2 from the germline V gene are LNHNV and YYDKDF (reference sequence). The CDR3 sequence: CATSRDRSLGNEQFF. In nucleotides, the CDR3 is TGTGCCACCAGCAGAGATCGGTCTTTGGGGAATGAGCAGTTCTTC.

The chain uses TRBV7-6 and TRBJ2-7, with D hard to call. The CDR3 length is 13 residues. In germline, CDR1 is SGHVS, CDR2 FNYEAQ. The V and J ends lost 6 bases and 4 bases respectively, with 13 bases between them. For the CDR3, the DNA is TGTGCCAGCAGTCTCCTAGGCATATACGAGCAGTACTTC. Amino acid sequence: CASSLLGIYEQYF.

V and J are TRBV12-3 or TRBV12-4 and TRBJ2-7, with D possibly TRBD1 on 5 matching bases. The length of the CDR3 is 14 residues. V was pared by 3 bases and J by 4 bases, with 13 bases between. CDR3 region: CASSLIGRVYEQYF. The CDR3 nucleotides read TGTGCCAGCAGTTTGATAGGCAGGGTTTACGAGCAGTACTTC.

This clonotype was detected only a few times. The CDR3 nucleotides read TGTGCCAGTAGCCACCCCTCAAGGGCCGAGCAGTACTTC. The encoded protein is CASSHPSRAEQYF. V is TRBV19 and J is TRBJ2-7; D ambiguous. The germline V gene encodes CDR1 LNHDA and CDR2 SQIVND (reference sequence). The V end was cut by 6 bases, the J end by 6 bases, with 15 bases between. The CDR3 runs to 13 residues.

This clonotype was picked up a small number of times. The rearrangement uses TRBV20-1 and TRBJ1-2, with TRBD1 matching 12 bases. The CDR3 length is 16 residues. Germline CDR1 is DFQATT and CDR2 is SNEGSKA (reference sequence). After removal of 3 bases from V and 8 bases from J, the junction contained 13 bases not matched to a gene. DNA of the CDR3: TGCAGTGCTAGTTGGGACAGGGGGCTCCGGAGCTGGGGCTACACCTTC. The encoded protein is CSASWDRGLRSWGYTF.

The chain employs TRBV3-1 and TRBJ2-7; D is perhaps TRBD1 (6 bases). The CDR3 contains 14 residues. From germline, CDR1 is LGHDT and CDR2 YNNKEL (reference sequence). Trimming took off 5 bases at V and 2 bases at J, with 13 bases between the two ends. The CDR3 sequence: CASSARDNTYEQYF. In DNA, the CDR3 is TGTGCCAGCAGCGCCCGGGACAACACCTACGAGCAGTACTTC.

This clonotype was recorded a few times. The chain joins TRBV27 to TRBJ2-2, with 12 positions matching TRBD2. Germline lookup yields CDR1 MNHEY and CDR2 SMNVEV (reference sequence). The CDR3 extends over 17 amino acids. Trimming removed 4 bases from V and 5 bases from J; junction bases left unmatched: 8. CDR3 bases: TGTGCCAGCAGTTCCCAACTAGCGGGAGGAGGGACCGGGGAGCTGTTTTTT. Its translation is CASSSQLAGGGTGELFF.

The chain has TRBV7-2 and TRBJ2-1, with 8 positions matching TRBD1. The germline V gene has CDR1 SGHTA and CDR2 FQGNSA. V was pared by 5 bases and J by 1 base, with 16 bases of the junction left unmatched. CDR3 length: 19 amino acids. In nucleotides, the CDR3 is TGTGCCAGCAGCCTCGAGGCGGCAGGGGGCTTTGGTTCCTACAATGAGCAGTTCTTC. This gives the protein CASSLEAAGGFGSYNEQFF.

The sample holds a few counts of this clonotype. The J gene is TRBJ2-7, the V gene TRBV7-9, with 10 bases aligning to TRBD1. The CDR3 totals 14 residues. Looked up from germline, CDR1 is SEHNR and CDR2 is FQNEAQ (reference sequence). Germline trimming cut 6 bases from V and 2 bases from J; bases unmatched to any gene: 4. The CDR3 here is CASRTGTGAYEQYF. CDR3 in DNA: TGTGCCAGCAGAACCGGGACAGGGGCCTACGAGCAGTACTTC.

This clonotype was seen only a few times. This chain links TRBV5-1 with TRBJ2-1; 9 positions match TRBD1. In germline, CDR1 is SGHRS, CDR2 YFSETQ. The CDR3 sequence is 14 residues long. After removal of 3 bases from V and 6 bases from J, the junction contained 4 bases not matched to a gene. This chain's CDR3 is CASSSTTGGNEQFF. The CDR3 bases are TGCGCCAGCAGCTCGACGACAGGGGGCAATGAGCAGTTCTTC.

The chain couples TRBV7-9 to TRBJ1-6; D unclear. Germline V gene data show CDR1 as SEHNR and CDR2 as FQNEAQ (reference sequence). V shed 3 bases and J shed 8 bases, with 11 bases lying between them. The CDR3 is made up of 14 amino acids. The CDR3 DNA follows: TGTGCCAGCAGCTTCCGGGAGCCGTATTCACCCCTCCACTTT. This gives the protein CASSFREPYSPLHF.

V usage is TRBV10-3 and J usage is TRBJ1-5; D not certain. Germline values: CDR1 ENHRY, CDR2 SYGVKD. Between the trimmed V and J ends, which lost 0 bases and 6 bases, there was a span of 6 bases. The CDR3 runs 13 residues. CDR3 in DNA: TGTGCCATCAGTGAGTCGGCTGGTCAGCCCCAGCATTTT. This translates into CAISESAGQPQHF.

CDR3 DNA sequence: TGTGCCAGCATGAGGACCAAGAGTTCACCCCTCCACTTT. It is translated as CASMRTKSSPLHF. This sequence joins TRBV2 and TRBJ1-6; D uncertain. V lost 7 bases and J 9 bases, leaving 13 bases between the germline ends. The germline gives CDR1 SNHLY, CDR2 FYNNEI. The CDR3 spans 13 residues.

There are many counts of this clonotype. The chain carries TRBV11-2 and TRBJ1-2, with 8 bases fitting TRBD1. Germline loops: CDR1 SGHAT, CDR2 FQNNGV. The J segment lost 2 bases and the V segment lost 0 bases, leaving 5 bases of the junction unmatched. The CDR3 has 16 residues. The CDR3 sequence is CASSLDTGTGNYGYTF. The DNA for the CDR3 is TGTGCCAGCAGCTTAGATACCGGGACAGGCAACTATGGCTACACCTTC.

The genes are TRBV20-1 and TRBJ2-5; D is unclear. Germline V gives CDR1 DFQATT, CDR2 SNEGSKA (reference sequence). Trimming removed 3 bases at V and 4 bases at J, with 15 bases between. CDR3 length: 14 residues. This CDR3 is CSASLGYTPETQYF. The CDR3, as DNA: TGCAGTGCTAGTCTTGGGTATACTCCAGAGACCCAGTACTTC.

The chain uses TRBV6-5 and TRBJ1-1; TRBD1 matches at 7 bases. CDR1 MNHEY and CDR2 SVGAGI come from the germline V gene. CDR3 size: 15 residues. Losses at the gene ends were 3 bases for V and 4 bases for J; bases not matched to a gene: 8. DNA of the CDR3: TGTGCCAGCAGTTATTCACAGGGGCGGGTCACTGAAGCTTTCTTT. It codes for CASSYSQGRVTEAFF.

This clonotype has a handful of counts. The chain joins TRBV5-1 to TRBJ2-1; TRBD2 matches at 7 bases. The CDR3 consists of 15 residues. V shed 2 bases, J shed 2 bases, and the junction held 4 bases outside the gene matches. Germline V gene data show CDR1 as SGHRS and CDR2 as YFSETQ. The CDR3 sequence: CASSLGEGPYNEQFF. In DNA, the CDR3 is TGCGCCAGCAGCTTAGGGGAGGGACCCTACAATGAGCAGTTCTTC.

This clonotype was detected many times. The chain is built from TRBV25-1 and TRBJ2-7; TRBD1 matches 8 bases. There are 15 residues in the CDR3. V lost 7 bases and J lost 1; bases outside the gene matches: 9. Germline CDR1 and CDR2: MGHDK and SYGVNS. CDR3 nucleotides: TGTGCCAGCATCGAGGAACAGGGGGGTTCCTACGAGCAGTACTTC. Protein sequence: CASIEEQGGSYEQYF.

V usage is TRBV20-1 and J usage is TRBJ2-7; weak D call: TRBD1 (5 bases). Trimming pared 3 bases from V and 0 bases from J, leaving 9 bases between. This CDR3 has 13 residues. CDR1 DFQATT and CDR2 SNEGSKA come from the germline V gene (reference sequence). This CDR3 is CSASRQPSYEQYF. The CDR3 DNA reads TGCAGTGCTAGTAGACAGCCCTCCTACGAGCAGTACTTC.

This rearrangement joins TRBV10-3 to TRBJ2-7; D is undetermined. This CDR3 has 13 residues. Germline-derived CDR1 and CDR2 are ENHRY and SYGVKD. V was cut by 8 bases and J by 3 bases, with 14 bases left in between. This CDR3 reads CAIGLGLNYEQYF. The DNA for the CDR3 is TGTGCCATCGGGCTAGGGCTGAACTACGAGCAGTACTTC.

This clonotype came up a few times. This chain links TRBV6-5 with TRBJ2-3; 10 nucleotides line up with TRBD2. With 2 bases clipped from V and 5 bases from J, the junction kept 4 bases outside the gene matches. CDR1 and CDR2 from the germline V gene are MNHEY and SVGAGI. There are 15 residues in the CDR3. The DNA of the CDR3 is TGTGCCAGCAGTTACCCAGCGGGAGGGAGAGATACGCAGTATTTT. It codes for CASSYPAGGRDTQYF.